Following are 18 T cell receptor beta chains from one sample sequenced in a study of human T cells and chemical hapten exposure. TCRdb reanalysed the RACE reads using MiXCR and keeps one entry per CDR3 protein. The sample has roughly 52,000 distinct CDR3 sequences, 9.5% to 10% seen once; the top ten hold 1.5% to 2%. Specified time point: patch test 2, 6 weeks after DPC sensitization. Treatment described: therapeutic diphenylcyclopropenone sensitization with weekly scalp DPC. Source: whole blood, taken in connection with sensitization to the hapten diphenylcyclopropenone (DPC). The origin of the receptors is a woman between 45 and 60 years old with alopecia areata. Some clones in this sample may be carry-over from other donors' samples.

The rearrangement links TRBV6-5 to TRBJ2-3; 9 bases align to TRBD2. CDR1 is MNHEY and CDR2 is SVGAGI in the germline V gene. This CDR3 spans 16 amino acids. V gave up 4 bases and J gave up 6 bases; unmatched junction bases: 11. The CDR3 sequence is CASSSEAGGHRDTQYF. The DNA for the CDR3 is TGTGCCAGCAGTTCGGAGGCGGGGGGGCATCGTGATACGCAGTATTTT.

The table lists this clonotype with a few counts. The V call is TRBV28, the J call TRBJ1-6; maybe TRBD1 (6 bases). This CDR3 region has 15 residues. V gave up 8 bases and J gave up 7 bases, with 18 bases separating them. CDR1 is MDHEN, CDR2 SYDVKM, per germline. In DNA, the CDR3 is TGTGCCAGCTCGCCCTGGGGCAGGGGAAATTCACCCCTCCACTTT. Translated: CASSPWGRGNSPLHF.

In its sample, this clonotype was seen a few times. The gene calls are TRBV7-6 and TRBJ2-1, with 12 bases that match TRBD2. CDR1 SGHVS and CDR2 FNYEAQ come from the germline V gene. The CDR3 runs to 17 residues. The ends lost 6 bases at V and 9 bases at J; junction bases unmatched: 15. The CDR3, as DNA: TGTGCCAGCAGAGGGCTAGCGGGAGGGCCAAGTATTACTGAGCAGTTCTTC. Residues: CASRGLAGGPSITEQFF.

The chain joins TRBV5-1 to TRBJ2-3, with TRBD1 as a possible D gene (6 bases). There are 12 residues in the CDR3. CDR1 and CDR2 from the germline V gene are SGHRS and YFSETQ. Between the trimmed V and J ends, which lost 4 bases and 6 bases, there was a span of 9 bases. CDR3 bases: TGCGCCAGCAGCCCGCAGGGGGATACGCAGTATTTT. This encodes CASSPQGDTQYF.

This clonotype has more than one count but fewer than ten. The rearrangement uses TRBV2 and TRBJ2-3; 9 nucleotides agree with TRBD1. CDR1 is SNHLY and CDR2 is FYNNEI in the germline V gene. This CDR3 spans 14 amino acids. Unmatched junction bases numbered 9, after V lost 10 bases and J lost 4 bases. CDR3 nucleotide sequence: TGTGCCACCTCTGGGGGACAGGGCTCAGATACGCAGTATTTT. Its protein product is CATSGGQGSDTQYF. Variable domain in full (rest from reference TRBV2 and TRBJ2-3): EPEVTQTPSHQVTQMGQEVILRCVPISNHLYFYWYRQILGQKVEFLVSFYNNEISEKSEIFDDQFSVERPDGSNFTLKIRSTKLEDSAMYFCATSGGQGSDTQYFGPGTRLTVL.

This clonotype showed up many times. The rearrangement uses TRBV6-6 and TRBJ2-3, with D possibly being TRBD1 (6 bases). The CDR3 spans 16 residues. Trimming took off 0 bases at V and 4 bases at J, with 14 bases between the two ends. In germline, CDR1 is MNHNY, CDR2 SVGAGI (reference sequence). DNA of the CDR3: TGTGCCAGCAGTTACTCGAGTGGGGGCCGGTCAGATACGCAGTATTTT. Its protein product is CASSYSSGGRSDTQYF.

This clonotype was counted a few times. The J gene is TRBJ1-1, the V gene TRBV20-1; D not certain. This CDR3 spans 11 amino acids. V lost 6 bases, J lost 7 bases, and 12 bases lay in between. The germline V gene encodes CDR1 DFQATT and CDR2 SNEGSKA (reference sequence). The CDR3 DNA is TGCAGTGCCGTCCTGGTAGATGAAGCTTTCTTT. It codes for CSAVLVDEAFF.

The chain combines TRBV11-2 with TRBJ2-7; the match to TRBD2 covers 8 bases. The CDR3 totals 15 residues. Trimming took 3 bases from V and 3 from J; bases not matched to a gene: 7. Germline assignment: CDR1 SGHAT and CDR2 FQNNGV. The CDR3 DNA follows: TGTGCCAGCAGCTTCACTCGGGGGGGCCTCTACGAGCAGTACTTC. It specifies CASSFTRGGLYEQYF.

This clonotype was detected a few times. In nucleotides, the CDR3 is TGTGCCAGCAGCTCTACCCCGAGGCGGGGTACCGTGGCAGATACGCAGTATTTT. Translated: CASSSTPRRGTVADTQYF. This chain joins TRBV7-2 and TRBJ2-3; maybe TRBD2 (6 bases). This CDR3 spans 18 amino acids. Germline CDR1 SGHTA, CDR2 FQGNSA. V shed 4 bases and J shed 4 bases, with 24 bases lying between them.

This clonotype was seen a few times. The chain employs TRBV18 and TRBJ1-2; D gene uncertain. The CDR3 extends over 14 amino acids. Between the trimmed V and J ends, which lost 4 bases and 8 bases, there was a span of 17 bases. Germline CDR1 KGHSH, CDR2 LQKENI. The CDR3 DNA is TGTGCCAGCTCACAGGGCCAAGATTTGTACGGCTACACCTTC. Protein: CASSQGQDLYGYTF.

The chain joins TRBV28 to TRBJ2-1; D gene ambiguous. V dropped 5 bases and J dropped 8 bases, with 19 bases sitting between them. This CDR3 contains 15 residues. Germline V gene sequence: CDR1 MDHEN, CDR2 SYDVKM. The CDR3 protein is CASSPPGPLRDEQFF. In nucleotides, the CDR3 is TGTGCCAGCAGTCCCCCTGGGCCGCTCCGGGATGAGCAGTTCTTC.

The chain employs TRBV2 and TRBJ2-3, with 8 bases fitting TRBD1. The V gene's germline CDR1 is SNHLY and CDR2 FYNNEI. CDR3 length: 13 residues. V gave up 8 bases and J gave up 4 bases; unmatched junction bases: 5. The CDR3 loop is CASRTGLSDTQYF. The CDR3 bases are TGTGCCAGCCGGACAGGGTTATCAGATACGCAGTATTTT. Filled out from reference TRBV2 and TRBJ2-3, the complete variable domain reads EPEVTQTPSHQVTQMGQEVILRCVPISNHLYFYWYRQILGQKVEFLVSFYNNEISEKSEIFDDQFSVERPDGSNFTLKIRSTKLEDSAMYFCASRTGLSDTQYFGPGTRLTVL.

The chain links TRBV7-9 to TRBJ2-3; D possibly uses TRBD1 or TRBD2 (5 bases each). Germline V gives CDR1 SEHNR, CDR2 FQNEAQ (reference sequence). V was clipped by 1 base and J by 3 bases, with 11 bases between them. This CDR3 has 15 amino acids. CDR3 region: CASSLGQGVTDTQYF. CDR3 bases: TGTGCCAGCAGCTTAGGGCAGGGAGTGACAGATACGCAGTATTTT.

Many counts were recorded for this clonotype. V gene TRBV6-5 combines with J gene TRBJ1-5; 7 bases are a match to TRBD1. Germline lookup yields CDR1 MNHEY and CDR2 SVGAGI. V lost 5 bases and J lost 2; bases outside the gene matches: 6. The CDR3 loop spans 15 amino acids. Here the CDR3 DNA reads TGTGCCAGCAGTCTCCGACAGGGTGGCAATCAGCCCCAGCATTTT. Translating gives CASSLRQGGNQPQHF.

This clonotype has just a few counts. V gene TRBV7-2 combines with J gene TRBJ2-7; D unclear. The CDR3 runs to 15 residues. The germline CDR1 and CDR2 sequences are SGHTA and FQGNSA. Trimming stripped 1 base from V and 0 bases from J, with 10 bases between. DNA of the CDR3: TGTGCCAGCAGCTTAGGGGTCAGGCTCTCCTACGAGCAGTACTTC. It yields the protein CASSLGVRLSYEQYF.

The chain couples TRBV5-1 to TRBJ2-3; D possibly corresponds to TRBD2 (6 bases). V lost 5 bases and J 2 bases, leaving 12 bases between the germline ends. Germline V gene data show CDR1 as SGHRS and CDR2 as YFSETQ. The CDR3 has 14 amino acids. The DNA for the CDR3 is TGCGCCAGCAGTCCCCCGGGAGACACAGATACGCAGTATTTT. It codes for CASSPPGDTDTQYF.

At least ten counts were recorded for this clonotype. The genes are TRBV7-9 and TRBJ1-5, with a weak D call TRBD1 (6 bases). This CDR3 is built from 16 residues. The V gene's germline CDR1 is SEHNR and CDR2 FQNEAQ (reference sequence). Trimming removed 2 bases at V and 3 bases at J, with 14 bases between. The CDR3 is CASSLHRERVNQPQHF. The CDR3 coding sequence is TGTGCCAGCAGCTTACACAGGGAGAGGGTCAATCAGCCCCAGCATTTT.

V and J are TRBV28 and TRBJ2-7; D may correspond to TRBD1 or TRBD2 (5 bases each). The length of the CDR3 is 15 residues. V dropped 2 bases and J dropped 3 bases, with 14 bases sitting between them. In germline, CDR1 is MDHEN, CDR2 SYDVKM. CDR3 loop: CASSLLGREYYEQYF. The CDR3 DNA reads as TGTGCCAGCAGTTTACTTGGCAGGGAGTACTACGAGCAGTACTTC.